This entry is about one TCR beta chain. Its antigen is unknown. These data originate in a study of Ad26.COV2.S vaccination and SARS-CoV-2 variants. CDR1 is SQVTM and CDR2 is ANQGSEA in the germline V gene. There are 13 residues in the CDR3. The germline V and J ends were trimmed by 3 bases and 3 bases, with 11 bases remaining between them. Broader study findings: People who got the vaccine had more spike-specific TCR breadth than people who got placebo.

The assay was immunoSEQ multiplex PCR, and TCRdb's table has in-frame clones only and misses some. The top ten hold less than 6% of the sample, which has about 180,000 clones, approximately 90% seen once. The chain joins TRBV29-1 to TRBJ2-5; the D is unclear. The sequence was collected from a human donor who had recovered from COVID-19. The source material was peripheral blood, sampled after recovery from COVID-19. The chain's CDR3 is CSVEVLQKETQYF. DNA of the CDR3: TGCAGCGTTGAGGTTCTCCAAAAAGAGACCCAGTACTTC. The full variable domain, with the rest looked up from reference TRBV29-1 and TRBJ2-5, is SAVISQKPSRDICQRGTSLTIQCQVDSQVTMMFWYRQQPGQSLTLIATANQGSEATYESGFVIDKFPISRPNLTFSTLTVSNMSPEDSSIYLCSVEVLQKETQYFGPGTRLLVL.